Listed below are T cell receptor beta chains from one sample, sequenced in a study of regulatory T cells in long-lasting Graves disease. TCRdb itself ran the multiplex PCR reads through MiXCR, one entry per CDR3 protein. Counted here are about 450,000 distinct CDR3 sequences, around 22% occurring once; the ten biggest clones make up approximately 26%. This sample comprised peripheral blood mononuclear cells (PBMCs), obtained when the disease was refractory, from a patient treated with antithyroid drugs. The origin of the receptors is a female donor with Graves disease. Both conserved end residues are part of each CDR3. Each record gives: CDR3 DNA, CDR3 protein, V gene, J gene, clone size, D gene. A D gene is named only where the DNA matches it firmly. For some rows the clone size is stated as once, few or many, or as a class when expanded; others skip it.

cdr3_nt: TGTGCCAGCAGTCGGGGGAGTATGAGTACTGAAGCTTTCTTT; cdr3_aa: CASSRGSMSTEAFF; v_call: TRBV6-1; j_call: TRBJ1-1; clone_size: .; d_call: .
cdr3_nt: TGCAGTGCTAGAGATCTCGGGGGAGAGGGAGGCTACACCTTC; cdr3_aa: CSARDLGGEGGYTF; v_call: TRBV20-1; j_call: TRBJ1-2; clone_size: few; d_call: .
cdr3_nt: TGTGCCAGCAGCTATACGACAGGGGTGAGACAAGAGACCCAGTACTTC; cdr3_aa: CASSYTTGVRQETQYF; v_call: TRBV11-2; j_call: TRBJ2-5; clone_size: many; d_call: TRBD1
cdr3_nt: TGTGCCACCAGTGATCTCCGGACGCAGTATTTT; cdr3_aa: CATSDLRTQYF; v_call: TRBV24-1; j_call: TRBJ2-3; clone_size: once; d_call: .
cdr3_nt: TGTGCCAGCAGTCCTATTTCCGGGGCCAACGTCCTGACTTTC; cdr3_aa: CASSPISGANVLTF; v_call: TRBV12-3/TRBV12-4; j_call: TRBJ2-6; clone_size: many; d_call: .
cdr3_nt: TGTGCCAGCAGTTCCCCGGACAGGGGATTTACATATTTT; cdr3_aa: CASSSPDRGFTYF; v_call: TRBV28; j_call: TRBJ1-3; clone_size: .; d_call: TRBD1
cdr3_nt: TGTGCCAGCAGCCCCGGGACTAGCGGGACTCCGCAGTATTTT; cdr3_aa: CASSPGTSGTPQYF; v_call: TRBV7-2; j_call: TRBJ2-3; clone_size: .; d_call: TRBD2
cdr3_nt: TGTGCCAGCAGCCCGATCGGACAGGGAGGAAATGAAAAACTGTTTTTT; cdr3_aa: CASSPIGQGGNEKLFF; v_call: TRBV7-9; j_call: TRBJ1-4; clone_size: .; d_call: TRBD1
cdr3_nt: TGCAGTGCTAGAGAAGGACTAGCGCTCTCCTACGAGCAGTACTTC; cdr3_aa: CSAREGLALSYEQYF; v_call: TRBV20-1; j_call: TRBJ2-7; clone_size: .; d_call: TRBD2
cdr3_nt: TGTGCCAGCACCTCCTTAGGCAGGGACTACGAGCAGTACTTC; cdr3_aa: CASTSLGRDYEQYF; v_call: TRBV28; j_call: TRBJ2-7; clone_size: many; d_call: .
cdr3_nt: TGTGCCAGCAGCTTGATAGAACAGGGTGGAGAGACCCAGTACTTC; cdr3_aa: CASSLIEQGGETQYF; v_call: TRBV5-6; j_call: TRBJ2-5; clone_size: few; d_call: .
cdr3_nt: TGTGCCAGCAGCGCAGGGGGAAACTATAATTCACCCCTCCACTTT; cdr3_aa: CASSAGGNYNSPLHF; v_call: TRBV9; j_call: TRBJ1-6; clone_size: .; d_call: TRBD1
cdr3_nt: TGCAGTGCCAGGACAGATTACACAGATACGCAGTATTTT; cdr3_aa: CSARTDYTDTQYF; v_call: TRBV20-1; j_call: TRBJ2-3; clone_size: .; d_call: .
cdr3_nt: TGTGCCAGCAGTTACTCTTACAGGGGGACTGAAGCCTTCTTT; cdr3_aa: CASSYSYRGTEAFF; v_call: TRBV6-2/TRBV6-3; j_call: TRBJ1-1; clone_size: few; d_call: TRBD1
cdr3_nt: TGTGCCAGCAGGCCTAGCAGCACAGATACGCAGTATTTT; cdr3_aa: CASRPSSTDTQYF; v_call: TRBV6-1; j_call: TRBJ2-3; clone_size: .; d_call: .
cdr3_nt: TGTGCCAGCAGTCGGGACGTCATGAACACTGAAGCTTTCTTT; cdr3_aa: CASSRDVMNTEAFF; v_call: TRBV7-2; j_call: TRBJ1-1; clone_size: few; d_call: .
cdr3_nt: TGTGCCAGCAGCTCACAACAGGGATTGGGCTACACCTTC; cdr3_aa: CASSSQQGLGYTF; v_call: TRBV7-2; j_call: TRBJ1-2; clone_size: .; d_call: .
cdr3_nt: TGTGCCAGCAGCTTAGGGGGACAGGGGGCGCGCGAGCAGTACTTC; cdr3_aa: CASSLGGQGAREQYF; v_call: TRBV28; j_call: TRBJ2-7; clone_size: many; d_call: TRBD1
cdr3_nt: TGTGCCACCAGCAGAGGTGGACAGGCGGCCTACGAGCAGTACTTC; cdr3_aa: CATSRGGQAAYEQYF; v_call: TRBV15; j_call: TRBJ2-7; clone_size: .; d_call: TRBD1
cdr3_nt: TGTGCCAGCAGGGAACCAATACACGGGACAGGACGAGGTCAGCCCCAGCATTTT; cdr3_aa: CASREPIHGTGRGQPQHF; v_call: TRBV25-1; j_call: TRBJ1-5; clone_size: .; d_call: TRBD1
cdr3_nt: TGCAGTGCTTCCCCCCCGGGGGGCAGCTCCTACGAGCAGTACTTC; cdr3_aa: CSASPPGGSSYEQYF; v_call: TRBV20-1; j_call: TRBJ2-7; clone_size: .; d_call: .
cdr3_nt: TGTGCCAGCAGCTTAAGGACAGCCTCACTAGCCAAAAACATTCAGTACTTC; cdr3_aa: CASSLRTASLAKNIQYF; v_call: TRBV13; j_call: TRBJ2-4; clone_size: few; d_call: .
cdr3_nt: TGTGCCTGGAGTGGAGAGGGGACGTCTAACTATGGCTACACCTTC; cdr3_aa: CAWSGEGTSNYGYTF; v_call: TRBV30; j_call: TRBJ1-2; clone_size: few; d_call: .
cdr3_nt: TGCAGCGGGGGACAGCGTAAGAACACTGAAGCTTTCTTT; cdr3_aa: CSGGQRKNTEAFF; v_call: TRBV29-1; j_call: TRBJ1-1; clone_size: .; d_call: TRBD1
cdr3_nt: TGTGCCAGCAGTATGGACAGCTACGAGCAGTACTTC; cdr3_aa: CASSMDSYEQYF; v_call: TRBV2; j_call: TRBJ2-7; clone_size: many; d_call: .
cdr3_nt: TGTGCCAGCAGCCCCGGGTGGGGTATTGAAGGGACCCAGTACTTC; cdr3_aa: CASSPGWGIEGTQYF; v_call: TRBV7-9; j_call: TRBJ2-5; clone_size: .; d_call: .
cdr3_nt: TGTGCCGGTAGTATTCAGGGGGCAACAGGCACTGAAGCTTTCTTT; cdr3_aa: CAGSIQGATGTEAFF; v_call: TRBV19; j_call: TRBJ1-1; clone_size: .; d_call: TRBD1
cdr3_nt: TGTGCCAGCACCAGGGACGTAGGGGAGCTGTTTTTT; cdr3_aa: CASTRDVGELFF; v_call: TRBV7-2; j_call: TRBJ2-2; clone_size: few; d_call: .
cdr3_nt: TGTGCCACCAGTGAATCCGGGACAGACTACGAGCAGCACTTC; cdr3_aa: CATSESGTDYEQHF; v_call: TRBV24-1; j_call: TRBJ2-7; clone_size: .; d_call: TRBD1
cdr3_nt: TGTGCCAGCAGCTTAGTTTATCCGGTTTCGGGACAGGGACCATATAGCAATCAGCCCCAGCATTTT; cdr3_aa: CASSLVYPVSGQGPYSNQPQHF; v_call: TRBV7-8; j_call: TRBJ1-5; clone_size: few; d_call: TRBD1
cdr3_nt: TGTGCCAGCAGCTTAAACCCCCCAGGTTCGGGGGGCGCTTTGGATGGCTACACCTTC; cdr3_aa: CASSLNPPGSGGALDGYTF; v_call: TRBV7-6; j_call: TRBJ1-2; clone_size: few; d_call: .
cdr3_nt: TGTGCCAGCAGCCCTCTCCTCCAGGGGCTTGGGGCCAACGTCCTGACTTTC; cdr3_aa: CASSPLLQGLGANVLTF; v_call: TRBV6-1; j_call: TRBJ2-6; clone_size: .; d_call: .
cdr3_nt: TGTGCCAGTAGTACGGGACTTGGCTGGGAGACCCAGTACTTC; cdr3_aa: CASSTGLGWETQYF; v_call: TRBV19; j_call: TRBJ2-5; clone_size: .; d_call: .
cdr3_nt: TGTGCCAGCTCAGCCCAGCAAAATGAAAAACTGTTTTTT; cdr3_aa: CASSAQQNEKLFF; v_call: TRBV18; j_call: TRBJ1-4; clone_size: .; d_call: .
cdr3_nt: TGTGCCAGCAGCTCCAGACGGCTCCAAGAGACCCAGTACTTC; cdr3_aa: CASSSRRLQETQYF; v_call: TRBV7-8; j_call: TRBJ2-5; clone_size: many; d_call: .
cdr3_nt: TGTGCCAGCAGTCCCCTCGTAAATTTGAACACTGAAGCTTTCTTT; cdr3_aa: CASSPLVNLNTEAFF; v_call: TRBV6-1; j_call: TRBJ1-1; clone_size: .; d_call: .
cdr3_nt: TGTGCCAGCAGCCAAGTAACAAACACTGAAGCTTTCTTT; cdr3_aa: CASSQVTNTEAFF; v_call: TRBV14; j_call: TRBJ1-1; clone_size: few; d_call: .
cdr3_nt: TGTGCCAGCAGCTTGGAAGGGTTTCAGCCCCAGCATTTT; cdr3_aa: CASSLEGFQPQHF; v_call: TRBV7-9; j_call: TRBJ1-5; clone_size: few; d_call: .
cdr3_nt: TGTGCCATCCCCCATTACAGGGGGCGCGATGGCTACACCTTC; cdr3_aa: CAIPHYRGRDGYTF; v_call: TRBV24-1; j_call: TRBJ1-2; clone_size: few; d_call: TRBD1
cdr3_nt: TGCGCCAGCAGCTTGGGTAGCGAGTTCTCCTACGAGCAGTACTTC; cdr3_aa: CASSLGSEFSYEQYF; v_call: TRBV5-1; j_call: TRBJ2-7; clone_size: many; d_call: .
cdr3_nt: TGTGCCAGCAGTGCTTCCGGGACTAGTCGAGAGACCCAGTACTTC; cdr3_aa: CASSASGTSRETQYF; v_call: TRBV12-3/TRBV12-4; j_call: TRBJ2-5; clone_size: few; d_call: TRBD2
cdr3_nt: TGTGCCAGCACCGGGACTAGCGGGCCCGGTTGGAATGAGCAGTTCTTC; cdr3_aa: CASTGTSGPGWNEQFF; v_call: TRBV5-4; j_call: TRBJ2-1; clone_size: few; d_call: TRBD2
cdr3_nt: TGTGCCAGCAGGAACGCCTATGGCTACACCTTC; cdr3_aa: CASRNAYGYTF; v_call: TRBV27; j_call: TRBJ1-2; clone_size: few; d_call: .
cdr3_nt: TGTGCCAGCAGTGAACATGGGACAGGGAAGAACACCATATATTTT; cdr3_aa: CASSEHGTGKNTIYF; v_call: TRBV2; j_call: TRBJ1-3; clone_size: few; d_call: TRBD1
cdr3_nt: TGTGCCAGCAGGAGTCTAGCGTACGCCTACGAGCAGTACTTC; cdr3_aa: CASRSLAYAYEQYF; v_call: TRBV27; j_call: TRBJ2-7; clone_size: few; d_call: .
cdr3_nt: TGTGCCATCTTACAACGGGAGGGAACCACCGGGGAGCTGTTTTTT; cdr3_aa: CAILQREGTTGELFF; v_call: TRBV10-3; j_call: TRBJ2-2; clone_size: .; d_call: TRBD2
cdr3_nt: TGTGCCAGCAGCCTGACAGGGGTAGAGACCCAGTACTTC; cdr3_aa: CASSLTGVETQYF; v_call: TRBV7-3; j_call: TRBJ2-5; clone_size: many; d_call: TRBD1
cdr3_nt: TGTGCCAGCAGTGAACTGACTAGCGGTAGCCCTTGGGAGCAGTTCTTC; cdr3_aa: CASSELTSGSPWEQFF; v_call: TRBV28; j_call: TRBJ2-1; clone_size: few; d_call: TRBD2
cdr3_nt: TGTGCCAGCAGCCCAGGTTGGAACTCTGGGGCCAACGTCCTGACTTTC; cdr3_aa: CASSPGWNSGANVLTF; v_call: TRBV7-8; j_call: TRBJ2-6; clone_size: many; d_call: .
cdr3_nt: TGCGCCAGCAGCGTTCCTAGCGGGAGAACCGGGGAGCTGTTTTTT; cdr3_aa: CASSVPSGRTGELFF; v_call: TRBV5-1; j_call: TRBJ2-2; clone_size: .; d_call: TRBD2
cdr3_nt: TGCGCCAGCAGCTTGATAGGACCCCGGGCGGGAGGAGACATTCAGTACTTC; cdr3_aa: CASSLIGPRAGGDIQYF; v_call: TRBV5-1; j_call: TRBJ2-4; clone_size: few; d_call: TRBD2
cdr3_nt: TGTGCCAGCAGTTTAGGGGAAAACAATGAGCAGTTCTTC; cdr3_aa: CASSLGENNEQFF; v_call: TRBV28; j_call: TRBJ2-1; clone_size: few; d_call: .
cdr3_nt: TGCAGTGCTCGACCCCGGGAGGGAGGAAACATTCAGTACTTC; cdr3_aa: CSARPREGGNIQYF; v_call: TRBV20-1; j_call: TRBJ2-4; clone_size: many; d_call: TRBD2